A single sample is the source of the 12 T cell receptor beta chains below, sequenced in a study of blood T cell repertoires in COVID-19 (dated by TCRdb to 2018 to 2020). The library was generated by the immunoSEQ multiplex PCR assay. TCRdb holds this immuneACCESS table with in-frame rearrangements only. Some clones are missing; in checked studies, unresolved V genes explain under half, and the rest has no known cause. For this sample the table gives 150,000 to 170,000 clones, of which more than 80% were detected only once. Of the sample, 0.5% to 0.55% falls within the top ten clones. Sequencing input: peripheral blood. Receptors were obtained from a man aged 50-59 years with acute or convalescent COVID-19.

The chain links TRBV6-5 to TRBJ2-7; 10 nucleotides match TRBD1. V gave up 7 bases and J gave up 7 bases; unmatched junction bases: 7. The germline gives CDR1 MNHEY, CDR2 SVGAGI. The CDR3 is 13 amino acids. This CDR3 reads CASKPGQGIEQYV. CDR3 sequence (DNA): TGTGCCAGCAAGCCGGGACAGGGGATTGAGCAGTACGTC.

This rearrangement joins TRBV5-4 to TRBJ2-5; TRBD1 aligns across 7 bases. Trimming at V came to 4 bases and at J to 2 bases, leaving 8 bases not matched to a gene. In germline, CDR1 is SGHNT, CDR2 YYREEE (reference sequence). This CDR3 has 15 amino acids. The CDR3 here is CASSGRTGLQETQYF. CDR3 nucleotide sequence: TGTGCCAGCAGCGGACGGACAGGTCTACAAGAGACCCAGTACTTC.

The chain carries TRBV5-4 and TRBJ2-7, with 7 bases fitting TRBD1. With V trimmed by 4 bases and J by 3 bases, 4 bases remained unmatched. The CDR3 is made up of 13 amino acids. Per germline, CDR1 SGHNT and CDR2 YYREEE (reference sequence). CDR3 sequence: CASSDRQGYEQYF. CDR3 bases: TGTGCCAGCAGCGACCGACAGGGCTACGAGCAGTACTTC.

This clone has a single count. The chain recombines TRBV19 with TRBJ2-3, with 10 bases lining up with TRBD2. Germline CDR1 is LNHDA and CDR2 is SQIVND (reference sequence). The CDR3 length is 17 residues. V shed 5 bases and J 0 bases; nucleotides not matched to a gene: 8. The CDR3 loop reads CASSVYLAGASTDTQYF. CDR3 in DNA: TGTGCCAGTAGTGTCTATCTAGCGGGAGCTAGCACAGATACGCAGTATTTT.

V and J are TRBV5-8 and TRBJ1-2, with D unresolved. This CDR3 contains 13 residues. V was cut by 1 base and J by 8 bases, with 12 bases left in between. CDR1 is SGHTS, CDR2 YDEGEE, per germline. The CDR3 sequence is CASSLHPAGGYTF. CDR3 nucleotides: TGTGCCAGCAGCTTGCACCCGGCCGGGGGCTACACCTTC.

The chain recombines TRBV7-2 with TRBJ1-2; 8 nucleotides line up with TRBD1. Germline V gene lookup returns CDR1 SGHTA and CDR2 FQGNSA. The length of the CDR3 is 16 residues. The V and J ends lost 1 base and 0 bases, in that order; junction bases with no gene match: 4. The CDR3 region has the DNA TGTGCCAGCAGCTTAGGGGGGACAGGAGCTAACTATGGCTACACCTTC. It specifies CASSLGGTGANYGYTF.

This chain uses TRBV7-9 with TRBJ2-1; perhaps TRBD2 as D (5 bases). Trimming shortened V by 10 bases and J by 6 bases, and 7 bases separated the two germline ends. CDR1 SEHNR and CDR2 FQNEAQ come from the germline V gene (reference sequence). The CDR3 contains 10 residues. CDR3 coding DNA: TGTGCCACCGGGGTCAATGAGCAGTTCTTC. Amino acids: CATGVNEQFF.

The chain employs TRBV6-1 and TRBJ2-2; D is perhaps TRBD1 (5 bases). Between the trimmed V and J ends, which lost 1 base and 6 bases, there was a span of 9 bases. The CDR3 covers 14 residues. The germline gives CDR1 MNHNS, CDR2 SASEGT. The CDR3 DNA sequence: TGTGCCAGCAGTGAAGTGGCAGGGTCCGGGGAGCTGTTTTTT. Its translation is CASSEVAGSGELFF.

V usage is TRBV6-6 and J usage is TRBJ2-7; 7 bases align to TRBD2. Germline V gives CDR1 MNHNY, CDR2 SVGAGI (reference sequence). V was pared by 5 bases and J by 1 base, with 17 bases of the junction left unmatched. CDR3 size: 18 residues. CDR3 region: CASSHTGTTPSRSYEQYF. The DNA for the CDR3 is TGTGCCAGCAGTCACACCGGGACTACTCCCTCTCGGTCCTACGAGCAGTACTTC.

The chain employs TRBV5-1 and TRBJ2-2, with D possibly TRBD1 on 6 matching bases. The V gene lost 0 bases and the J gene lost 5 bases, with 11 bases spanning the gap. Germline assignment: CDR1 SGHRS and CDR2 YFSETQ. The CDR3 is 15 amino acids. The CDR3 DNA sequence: TGCGCCAGCAGCTTGGTGACAGGTACTACCGGGGAGCTGTTTTTT. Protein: CASSLVTGTTGELFF.

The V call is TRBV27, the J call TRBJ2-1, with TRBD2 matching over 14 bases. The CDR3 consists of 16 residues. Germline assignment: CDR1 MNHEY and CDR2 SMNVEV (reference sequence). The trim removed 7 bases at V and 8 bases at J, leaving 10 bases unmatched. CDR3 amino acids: CASTALGTSGSHEQFF. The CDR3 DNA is TGTGCCAGCACCGCATTAGGGACTAGCGGGAGTCATGAGCAGTTCTTC.

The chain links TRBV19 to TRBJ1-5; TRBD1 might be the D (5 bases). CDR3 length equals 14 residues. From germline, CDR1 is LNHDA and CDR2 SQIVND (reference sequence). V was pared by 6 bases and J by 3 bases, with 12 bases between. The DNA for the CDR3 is TGTGCCAGTAGGCGGGACCTCTCCAATCAGCCCCAGCATTTT. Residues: CASRRDLSNQPQHF.